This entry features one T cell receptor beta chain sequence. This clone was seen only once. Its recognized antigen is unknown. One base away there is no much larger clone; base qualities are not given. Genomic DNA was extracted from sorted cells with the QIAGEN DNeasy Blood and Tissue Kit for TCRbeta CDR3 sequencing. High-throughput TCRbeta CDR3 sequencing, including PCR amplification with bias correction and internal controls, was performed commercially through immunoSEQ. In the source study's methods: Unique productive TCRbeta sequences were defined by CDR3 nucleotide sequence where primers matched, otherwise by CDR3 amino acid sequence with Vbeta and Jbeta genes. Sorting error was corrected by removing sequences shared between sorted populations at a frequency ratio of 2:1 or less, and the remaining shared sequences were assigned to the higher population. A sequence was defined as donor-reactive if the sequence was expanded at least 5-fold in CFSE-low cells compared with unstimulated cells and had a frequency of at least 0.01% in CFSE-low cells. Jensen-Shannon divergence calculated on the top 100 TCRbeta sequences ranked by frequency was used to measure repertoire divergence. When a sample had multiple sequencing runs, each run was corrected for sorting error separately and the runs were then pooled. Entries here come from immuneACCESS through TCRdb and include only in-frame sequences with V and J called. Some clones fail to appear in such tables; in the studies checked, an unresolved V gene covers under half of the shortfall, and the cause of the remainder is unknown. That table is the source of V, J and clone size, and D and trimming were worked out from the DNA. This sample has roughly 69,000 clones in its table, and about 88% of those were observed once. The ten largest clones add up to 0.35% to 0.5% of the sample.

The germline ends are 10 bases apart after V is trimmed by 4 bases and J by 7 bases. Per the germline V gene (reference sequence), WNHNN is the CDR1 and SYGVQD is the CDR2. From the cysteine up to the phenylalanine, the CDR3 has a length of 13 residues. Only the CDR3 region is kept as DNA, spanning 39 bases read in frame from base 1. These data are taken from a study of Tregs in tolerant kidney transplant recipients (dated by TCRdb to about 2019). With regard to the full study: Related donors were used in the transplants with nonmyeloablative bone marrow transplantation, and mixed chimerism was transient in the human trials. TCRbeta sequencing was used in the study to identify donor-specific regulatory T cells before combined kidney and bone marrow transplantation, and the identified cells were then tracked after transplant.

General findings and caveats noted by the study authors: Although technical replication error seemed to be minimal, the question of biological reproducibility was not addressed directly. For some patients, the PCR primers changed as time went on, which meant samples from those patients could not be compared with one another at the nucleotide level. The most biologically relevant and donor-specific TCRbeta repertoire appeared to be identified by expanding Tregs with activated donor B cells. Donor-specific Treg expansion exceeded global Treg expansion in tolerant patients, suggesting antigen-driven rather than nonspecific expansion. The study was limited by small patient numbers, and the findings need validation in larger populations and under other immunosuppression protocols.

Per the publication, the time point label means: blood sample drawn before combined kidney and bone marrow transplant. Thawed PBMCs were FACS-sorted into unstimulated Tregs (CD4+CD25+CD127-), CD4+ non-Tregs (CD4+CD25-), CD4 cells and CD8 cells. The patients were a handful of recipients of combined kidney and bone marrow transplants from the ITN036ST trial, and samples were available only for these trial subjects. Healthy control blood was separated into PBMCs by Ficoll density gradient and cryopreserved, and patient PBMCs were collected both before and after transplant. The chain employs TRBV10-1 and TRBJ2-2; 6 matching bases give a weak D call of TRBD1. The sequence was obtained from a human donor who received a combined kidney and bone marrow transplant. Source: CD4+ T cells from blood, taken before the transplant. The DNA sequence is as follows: TGCGCCAGCAGTGGGTGGACAGACGGGGAGCTGTTTTTT. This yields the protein CASSGWTDGELFF.